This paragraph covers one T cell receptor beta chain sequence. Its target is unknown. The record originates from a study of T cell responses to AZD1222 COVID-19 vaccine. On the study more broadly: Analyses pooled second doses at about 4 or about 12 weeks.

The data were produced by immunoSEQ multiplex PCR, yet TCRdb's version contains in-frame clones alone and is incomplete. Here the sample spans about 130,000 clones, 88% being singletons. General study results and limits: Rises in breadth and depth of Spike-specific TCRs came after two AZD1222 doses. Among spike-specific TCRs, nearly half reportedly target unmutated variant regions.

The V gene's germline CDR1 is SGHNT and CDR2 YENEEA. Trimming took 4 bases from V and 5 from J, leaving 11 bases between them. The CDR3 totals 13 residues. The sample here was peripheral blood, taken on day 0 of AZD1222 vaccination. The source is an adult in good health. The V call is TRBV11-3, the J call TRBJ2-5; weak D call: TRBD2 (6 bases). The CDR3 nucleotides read TGTGCCAGCAGCTCTCGGGGGAGGGAGACCCAGTACTTC. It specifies CASSSRGRETQYF.